This T cell receptor (beta chain) was observed in a study of T cell repertoires in cytomegalovirus infection (dated by TCRdb to about 2019). In the study overall: Donor HLA type was relevant to the analysis, as public TCR beta signatures indicated carriage of CMV infection together with the matching HLA type.

Sequenced on an Illumina HiSeq 1500. TCRdb redid the processing of the public reads, applying fastp at Q25 and MiXCR, and retained in-frame beta chains. Entries that share a CDR3 protein sequence are merged under the most common genes and DNA. The sample table shows some 300,000 distinct CDR3 sequences, and approximately 8.9% are seen once. The top ten constitute around 2.5% of the sample. Results the study describes overall, beyond this receptor: The ex vivo response was dominated by HLA-C-restricted CMV-specific TCR beta clonotypes, which also provided the single most frequent clonotype in two of eight donors. In both this cohort and an independent cohort of some 350 donors, the cumulative frequency of public TCR beta family members distinguished carriers of CMV infection plus the relevant HLA type.

This clonotype was counted many times. Its antigen remains undetermined. No much larger clonotype is one base removed from it; base qualities were not supplied. Trimming costs V 6 bases and J 10 bases, and their ends lie 16 bases apart. The cysteine opens and the phenylalanine closes a CDR3 of 13 amino acids. Only the CDR3 DNA is retained, 39 bases long and in frame from the first base. CDR1 and CDR2 are read off the germline V gene as MGHRA and YSYEKL. In this chain, TRBV4-1 is recombined with TRBJ2-1; the D gene may be TRBD1 or TRBD2, since each aligns over 6 bases. This TCR was recovered from a human donor in good health (CMV status not recorded). Some clones in this sample may be carry-over from other donors' samples. The sequenced sample consisted of PBMCs. The CDR3 corresponds to CASREVSGGEQFF. The sequenced DNA: TGCGCCAGCAGAGAAGTGTCCGGGGGCGAGCAGTTCTTC.